These T cell receptor beta chains were read from a single sample in a study of Ad26.COV2.S vaccination and SARS-CoV-2 variants. The repertoire was sequenced with immunoSEQ multiplex PCR; TCRdb's copy has only in-frame clones and lacks some. The sample shows approximately 410,000 clones, around 93% of them seen only once. The sequencing here drew on peripheral blood, taken in a trial of Ad26.COV2.S vaccine versus placebo. The origin of the receptors is a person between 18 and 59 years old who received the Ad26.COV2.S COVID-19 vaccine or a placebo. CDR3s include the opening cysteine and the closing phenylalanine or tryptophan. The D gene is left open where the match is weak. Only part of the rows carry a size: once, few, many, or a class if the clone is expanded.

J gene,D gene,clone size,V gene,CDR3 protein,CDR3 DNA
TRBJ2-7,TRBD1,.,TRBV6-6,CASRQGAQSVWQYF,TGTGCCAGCAGACAGGGGGCCCAGTCCGTTTGGCAGTACTTC
TRBJ2-7,TRBD1,.,TRBV15,CATTPGGLYEQYF,TGTGCCACCACGCCAGGGGGCCTCTACGAGCAGTACTTC
TRBJ1-1,.,.,TRBV11-3,CASSLDTPGRPTEAFF,TGTGCCAGCAGCTTAGATACCCCAGGGCGCCCCACCGAAGCTTTCTTT
TRBJ2-1,.,.,TRBV4-3,CASSQDSRLLYNEQFF,TGCGCCAGCAGCCAAGATAGCAGATTGCTCTACAATGAGCAGTTCTTC
TRBJ1-5,.,.,TRBV19,CASSRQFSNQPQHF,TGTGCCAGTAGTAGACAGTTTAGCAATCAGCCCCAGCATTTT
TRBJ2-1,.,once,TRBV3-1/TRBV3-2,CASSQDGGSRSRPNNEQFF,TGTGCCAGCAGCCAAGATGGTGGCTCCCGCTCTAGGCCAAACAATGAGCAGTTCTTC
TRBJ2-4,.,.,TRBV11-2,CASSTLQGRNIQYF,TGTGCCAGCAGCACATTACAGGGGAGGAACATTCAGTACTTC
TRBJ1-1,.,once,TRBV30,CAWTATNTEAFF,TGTGCCTGGACCGCCACAAACACTGAAGCTTTCTTT
TRBJ2-7,TRBD1,.,TRBV19,CATALGDRGRNEQYF,TGTGCCACCGCCTTGGGGGACAGGGGGAGGAACGAGCAGTACTTC
TRBJ2-7,.,.,TRBV11-2,CASSLVGNPLEQYF,TGTGCCAGCAGCTTAGTGGGAAACCCACTCGAGCAGTACTTC
TRBJ2-2,.,.,TRBV5-1,CASTGWGGTGELFF,TGCGCCAGCACAGGCTGGGGCGGCACCGGGGAGCTGTTTTTT
TRBJ1-2,.,.,TRBV5-6,CASSLVRYGYTF,TGTGCCAGCAGCTTGGTTCGGTATGGCTACACCTTC
TRBJ2-7,TRBD2,.,TRBV7-2,CASSYRTSGGHEQYF,TGTGCCAGCAGCTATAGGACTAGCGGGGGGCACGAGCAGTACTTC
TRBJ1-2,.,once,TRBV7-6,CASSDLGGQGNYGYTF,TGTGCCAGCAGTGACCTCGGGGGGCAGGGGAACTATGGCTACACCTTC
TRBJ1-2,TRBD1,few,TRBV5-4,CASSGTGGGYGYTF,TGTGCCAGCAGCGGGACAGGGGGTGGCTATGGCTACACCTTC
TRBJ2-5,.,.,TRBV6-5,CASSYGGYQETQYF,TGTGCCAGCAGTTATGGAGGGTACCAAGAGACCCAGTACTTC
TRBJ2-7,TRBD2,.,TRBV7-2,CASSRSGGHSYEQYF,TGTGCCAGCAGCCGGAGCGGGGGGCACTCCTACGAGCAGTACTTC
TRBJ1-5,TRBD1,.,TRBV3-1/TRBV3-2,CASSQPRTGGLNQPQHF,TGTGCCAGCAGCCAGCCCCGGACAGGGGGGTTAAATCAGCCCCAGCATTTT
TRBJ2-2,TRBD2,.,TRBV3-1/TRBV3-2,CATSHFPRGGGRRVGELFF,TGCGCCACCAGCCATTTCCCTCGCGGGGGGGGCCGTAGAGTCGGGGAGCTGTTTTTT
TRBJ2-1,TRBD2,.,TRBV5-5,CASSLETSGGSWQFF,TGTGCCAGCAGCTTGGAGACTAGCGGGGGGTCGTGGCAGTTCTTC
TRBJ1-2,.,.,TRBV4-1,CASSRNTGFYTF,TGCGCCAGCAGTCGGAATACAGGGTTTTACACCTTC
TRBJ2-2,TRBD2,once,TRBV11-2,CASSLRGGNTGELFF,TGTGCCAGCAGCCTCCGGGGGGGGAACACCGGGGAGCTGTTTTTT
TRBJ2-7,TRBD1,.,TRBV12-5,CASGSPGQGTYEQYF,TGTGCTAGTGGTTCACCGGGACAGGGAACCTACGAGCAGTACTTC
TRBJ2-1,TRBD2,.,TRBV24-1,CATSDLKSGRAYNEQFF,TGTGCCACCAGTGATTTAAAGTCAGGGAGGGCCTACAATGAGCAGTTCTTC
TRBJ1-1,.,.,TRBV7-9,CASTWGTSTTEAFF,TGTGCCAGCACCTGGGGCACCTCGACGACTGAAGCTTTCTTT
TRBJ1-6,TRBD1,.,TRBV4-3,CASSQDFGRGRWGNSPLHF,TGCGCCAGCAGCCAAGATTTTGGCAGGGGGCGCTGGGGAAATTCACCCCTCCACTTT
TRBJ1-2,TRBD1,few,TRBV6-5,CASSYLGQGFGYTF,TGTGCCAGCAGTTACCTGGGACAGGGATTTGGCTACACCTTC
TRBJ1-2,.,.,TRBV19,CASSIITGGNYGYTF,TGTGCCAGTAGTATTATCACAGGAGGAAACTATGGCTACACCTTC